This T cell receptor beta chain is drawn from a study of T cells in Graves' hyperthyroidism and ophthalmopathy. V dropped 1 base and J dropped 4 bases, with 14 bases sitting between them. The CDR3 loop spans 16 amino acids. Germline CDR1 and CDR2: MGHRA and YSYEKL. Graves' hyperthyroidism was deemed stable given no ophthalmopathy progression within 18 months. PBMCs stemmed from less than 13 ml fresh peripheral blood. There were TCR beta CDR3 regions amplified from RNA transcripts. The TCR CDR3 was amplified in a first-round RT-PCR using the HTBI primer set. TCRdb re-analysed the multiplex PCR reads in MiXCR, keeping a single row per CDR3 protein. The sample has more than 600,000 distinct CDR3 sequences, around 15% seen once.

This clonotype originated in a man aged 18 to 29 with Graves' hyperthyroidism. The genes are TRBV4-1 and TRBJ2-1, with D possibly matching TRBD2 (6 bases). The sequenced material came from blood. CDR3 sequence: CASSQASGPWYNEQFF. CDR3 nucleotides: TGCGCCAGCAGCCAAGCGAGCGGGCCGTGGTACAATGAGCAGTTCTTC.